A single sample gave rise to the 26 T cell receptor beta chains below, sequenced in a study of beta chain features in type 1 diabetes. These receptors have no identified antigens. Findings of the study overall: Among all four CD4+ subsets, Type 1 diabetes patients had TCRB CDR3s that were moderately but significantly shorter.

Every isolated RNA sample was fully reverse transcribed, so sequencing captured expressed TCRB transcripts. Profiling relied on immunoSEQ multiplex PCR, and the TCRdb table lists in-frame clones only, not all of them. The repertoire has around 360,000 clones, roughly 12% of them found once; the top ten carry 0.0085% to 0.012%. The sequenced sample was naive CD4+ T cells from blood. These receptor sequences come from a woman aged 18-35 years with type 1 diabetes.

Only one count was recorded for this clone. CDR3 in DNA: TGTGCCAGCAGTTTACAAGGCCAGGACAGGGCTCATGAGCAGTTCTTC. It codes for CASSLQGQDRAHEQFF. This chain links TRBV27 with TRBJ2-1; 8 bases map to TRBD1. The CDR3 is made up of 16 amino acids. The junction had 11 bases not matched to a gene; V was cut back by 2 bases and J by 8 bases. The V gene's germline CDR1 is MNHEY and CDR2 SMNVEV (reference sequence).

The chain employs TRBV25-1 and TRBJ1-5; the D is unclear. The CDR3 extends over 15 amino acids. V shed 5 bases and J shed 1 base, with 12 bases lying between them. Germline V gene sequence: CDR1 MGHDK, CDR2 SYGVNS. The chain's CDR3 is CASSPPGGSNQPQHF. The CDR3 bases are TGTGCCAGCAGTCCCCCGGGTGGGAGCAATCAGCCCCAGCATTTT.

V gene TRBV5-4 combines with J gene TRBJ2-5, with 9 bases aligning to TRBD2. After removal of 0 bases from V and 4 bases from J, the junction contained 4 bases not matched to a gene. CDR1 and CDR2 (germline): SGHNT, YYREEE (reference sequence). CDR3 length equals 15 residues. The CDR3 is CASSLGLADGETQYF. As DNA, the CDR3 is TGTGCCAGCAGCTTGGGACTAGCGGACGGAGAGACCCAGTACTTC.

CDR3 in amino acids: CSVEGGGAYNEQFF. CDR3 in DNA: TGCAGCGTTGAGGGCGGAGGGGCTTACAATGAGCAGTTCTTC. V usage is TRBV29-1 and J usage is TRBJ2-1; TRBD2 might be the D (6 bases). The V end lost 3 bases, the J end lost 4 bases, and 13 bases lay between the germline ends. Looked up from germline, CDR1 is SQVTM and CDR2 is ANQGSEA. The CDR3 has 14 residues.

The J gene is TRBJ2-7, the V gene TRBV27; perhaps TRBD2 as D (6 bases). V was clipped by 5 bases and J by 2 bases, with 16 bases between them. CDR3 length: 15 amino acids. The germline V gene has CDR1 MNHEY and CDR2 SMNVEV (reference sequence). CDR3 coding DNA: TGTGCCAGCAGTCCTAGCCCCGGGGGTACCTACGAGCAGTACTTC. This encodes CASSPSPGGTYEQYF.

In nucleotides, the CDR3 is TGCAGCGTTGGAACAGGGGATCTAAATTCACCCCTCCACTTT. Translated: CSVGTGDLNSPLHF. The rearrangement uses TRBV29-1 and TRBJ1-6; 7 positions agree with TRBD1. Trimming took 4 bases from V and 7 from J; bases not matched to a gene: 7. Germline V gene data show CDR1 as SQVTM and CDR2 as ANQGSEA. The CDR3 runs 14 residues. The full variable domain, in which reference TRBV29-1 and TRBJ1-6 provide the parts outside the CDR3, is SAVISQKPSRDICQRGTSLTIQCQVDSQVTMMFWYRQQPGQSLTLIATANQGSEATYESGFVIDKFPISRPNLTFSTLTVSNMSPEDSSIYLCSVGTGDLNSPLHFGNGTRLTVT.

CDR3 in DNA: TGTGCCAGCAGCCCTCTGGACAGGGAGAACACTGAAGCTTTCTTT. Protein: CASSPLDRENTEAFF. V usage is TRBV5-6 and J usage is TRBJ1-1; 8 bases match TRBD1. Germline V lookup: CDR1 SGHDT, CDR2 YYEEEE. The J segment lost 1 base and the V segment lost 4 bases, leaving 6 bases of the junction unmatched. This CDR3 has 15 residues.

J is TRBJ1-2 and V is TRBV28; D gene ambiguous. V was pared by 6 bases and J by 8 bases, with 13 bases between. Germline V gives CDR1 MDHEN, CDR2 SYDVKM. The CDR3 contains 12 residues. The CDR3 nucleotides are TGTGCCAGCAGCCCACGCGGTCGGGGCTACACCTTC. Protein product: CASSPRGRGYTF.

This clone showed up just a few times. The chain employs TRBV28 and TRBJ2-1; the D gene is possibly TRBD2 (6 bases). CDR3 size: 17 residues. CDR1 and CDR2 (germline): MDHEN, SYDVKM. Trimming took off 5 bases at V and 7 bases at J, with 24 bases between the two ends. The CDR3 bases are TGTGCCAGCAGTGGGCTCGACGGGCGCGGGATTTGGAATGAGCAGTTCTTC. This translates into CASSGLDGRGIWNEQFF.

This clone occurred a few times. V gene TRBV7-8 combines with J gene TRBJ2-5, with D unresolved. This CDR3 spans 14 amino acids. V was cut by 3 bases and J by 1 base, with 9 bases left in between. CDR1 is SGHVS and CDR2 is FQNEAQ in the germline V gene. The CDR3 sequence is CASSFGRIQETQYF. The CDR3 nucleotides read TGTGCCAGCAGCTTCGGCAGGATCCAAGAGACCCAGTACTTC.

This clone showed up just a few times. The rearrangement links TRBV7-6 to TRBJ1-4, with D possibly TRBD1 on 5 matching bases. Germline CDR1 SGHVS, CDR2 FNYEAQ. V dropped 5 bases and J dropped 0 bases, with 10 bases sitting between them. This CDR3 is built from 15 residues. The CDR3 DNA follows: TGTGCCAGCAGCGAAACAGGAACAACTAATGAAAAACTGTTTTTT. As protein: CASSETGTTNEKLFF.

The table lists this clone with a few counts. This same CDR3 is encoded by further DNA sequences in the sample. The chain couples TRBV4-3 to TRBJ2-7; D might be TRBD1 (6 bases). V lost 2 bases, J lost 2 bases, and 10 bases lay in between. Per the germline V gene, CDR1 is LGHNA and CDR2 is YSLEER. This CDR3 contains 14 residues. In DNA, the CDR3 is TGCGCCAGCAGCCAATCTACAGGGACCTACGAGCAGTACTTC. Encoded protein: CASSQSTGTYEQYF.

The J gene is TRBJ2-3, the V gene TRBV9, with 8 bases that match TRBD2. Germline CDR1 and CDR2: SGDLS and YYNGEE. V lost 4 bases, J lost 4 bases, and 8 bases stayed unmatched. The CDR3 has 15 residues. This CDR3 is CASSPGAGGPDTQYF. Here the CDR3 DNA reads TGTGCCAGCAGCCCCGGCGCGGGGGGACCAGATACGCAGTATTTT.

The rearrangement links TRBV7-3 to TRBJ2-1; 7 bases are shared with TRBD2. J gave up 2 bases and V 2 bases, and 3 bases lay outside the gene matches. The CDR3 has 15 amino acids. From germline, CDR1 is SGHTA and CDR2 FQGTGA. The CDR3 sequence: CASSLEREPYNEQFF. The CDR3 region has the DNA TGTGCCAGCAGCTTAGAGCGGGAACCCTACAATGAGCAGTTCTTC.

A few counts support this clone. The CDR3 region is CASSSVNTEAFF. In DNA form, the CDR3 reads TGTGCCAGCAGTTCGGTGAACACTGAAGCTTTCTTT. The V and J genes are TRBV28 and TRBJ1-1; D gene unclear. There are 12 residues in the CDR3. The germline gives CDR1 MDHEN, CDR2 SYDVKM. Trimming stripped 4 bases from V and 0 bases from J, with 3 bases between.

This clone came up a few times. This sequence joins TRBV5-6 and TRBJ2-3; 8 bases agree with TRBD2. V was pared by 2 bases and J by 4 bases, with 6 bases of the junction left unmatched. The CDR3 loop spans 15 amino acids. The germline V gene encodes CDR1 SGHDT and CDR2 YYEEEE. CDR3 protein: CASSFPAGAPDTQYF. The CDR3 DNA follows: TGTGCCAGCAGCTTTCCAGCGGGAGCTCCAGATACGCAGTATTTT. Together with reference TRBV5-6 and TRBJ2-3, the CDR3 gives the full variable domain: DAGVTQSPTHLIKTRGQQVTLRCSPKSGHDTVSWYQQALGQGPQFIFQYYEEEERQRGNFPDRFSGHQFPNYSSELNVNALLLGDSALYLCASSFPAGAPDTQYFGPGTRLTVL.

This clone came up a few times. The CDR3 region has the DNA TGTGCCAGCTCACTGCTCACGGACTTCGAAGCTTTCTTT. Residues: CASSLLTDFEAFF. V usage is TRBV18 and J usage is TRBJ1-1; D is uncertain. Looked up from germline, CDR1 is KGHSH and CDR2 is LQKENI. V lost 4 bases, J lost 8 bases, and 14 bases lay in between. The CDR3 runs 13 residues.

This clone came up a few times. V and J are TRBV2 and TRBJ2-7, with TRBD1 matching over 11 bases. With V trimmed by 8 bases and J by 2 bases, 11 bases remained unmatched. This CDR3 contains 16 residues. Germline CDR1 and CDR2: SNHLY and FYNNEI. CDR3 nucleotides: TGTGCCAGCCGGGGGACAGGGGGGAAGAGCCCCTACGAGCAGTACTTC. Protein product: CASRGTGGKSPYEQYF.

This clone has just a few counts. The rearrangement links TRBV4-3 to TRBJ1-1; unclear D gene. The ends were cut back, 4 bases at V and 0 bases at J, with 12 bases in the middle. The CDR3 runs to 15 residues. Germline assignment: CDR1 LGHNA and CDR2 YSLEER. The DNA for the CDR3 is TGCGCCAGCAGCCGAGATTGGCTCATGAACACTGAAGCTTTCTTT. It encodes CASSRDWLMNTEAFF.

In its sample, this clone was seen a few times. This chain joins TRBV9 and TRBJ2-6, with 7 bases lining up with TRBD1. In germline, CDR1 is SGDLS, CDR2 YYNGEE. The length of the CDR3 is 14 residues. Germline trimming cut 8 bases from V and 0 bases from J; bases unmatched to any gene: 2. CDR3 loop: CARYRGSGANVLTF. The CDR3 nucleotides read TGTGCCAGATACAGGGGCTCTGGGGCCAACGTCCTGACTTTC.

The chain uses TRBV19 and TRBJ2-2, with 7 bases lining up with TRBD1. The CDR3 consists of 17 residues. Germline lookup yields CDR1 LNHDA and CDR2 SQIVND (reference sequence). V shed 4 bases and J 0 bases; nucleotides not matched to a gene: 8. The CDR3 sequence: CASSKELGTANTGELFF. Written as DNA, the CDR3 is TGTGCCAGTAGTAAGGAGTTAGGGACAGCGAACACCGGGGAGCTGTTTTTT. The full variable domain, completed using reference TRBV19 and TRBJ2-2, is DGGITQSPKYLFRKEGQNVTLSCEQNLNHDAMYWYRQDPGQGLRLIYYSQIVNDFQKGDIAEGYSVSREKKESFPLTVTSAQKNPTAFYLCASSKELGTANTGELFFGEGSRLTVL.

The rearrangement links TRBV10-3 to TRBJ1-5; tentatively, D is TRBD1 (5 bases). CDR3 length: 14 amino acids. V lost 10 bases and J lost 7, with 20 bases in between. Germline assignment: CDR1 ENHRY and CDR2 SYGVKD. The CDR3 here is CATQEGPLGQPQHF. In DNA, the CDR3 is TGTGCCACTCAGGAGGGACCGCTGGGGCAGCCCCAGCATTTT.

This clone was seen more than once but under ten times. The genes are TRBV11-2 and TRBJ2-5; the match to TRBD1 covers 7 bases. With 6 bases clipped from V and 8 bases from J, the junction kept 9 bases outside the gene matches. The CDR3 consists of 13 residues. Looked up from germline, CDR1 is SGHAT and CDR2 is FQNNGV. The CDR3: CASRRTGAFTQYF. In DNA form, the CDR3 reads TGTGCCAGCAGACGGACAGGAGCATTTACCCAGTACTTC.

This clone has just a few counts. This chain links TRBV4-3 with TRBJ2-5, with 12 bases identical to TRBD2. CDR1 and CDR2 (germline): LGHNA, YSLEER. There are 19 residues in the CDR3. V gave up 1 base and J gave up 2 bases; unmatched junction bases: 11. For the CDR3, the DNA is TGCGCCAGCAGCCAAGGGCTAGCGGGGGGGCCATTCAGTCAAGAGACCCAGTACTTC. As protein: CASSQGLAGGPFSQETQYF.

This CDR3 is CASSPGTLPEQYF. CDR3 in DNA: TGTGCCAGCAGCCCCGGGACTCTCCCTGAGCAGTACTTC. The chain employs TRBV25-1 and TRBJ2-7; maybe TRBD2 (6 bases). Germline assignment: CDR1 MGHDK and CDR2 SYGVNS. Trimming pared 6 bases from V and 7 bases from J, leaving 16 bases between. This CDR3 spans 13 amino acids.

This clone was recorded a few times. J is TRBJ2-5 and V is TRBV7-9; TRBD1 agrees at 8 bases. The V gene's germline CDR1 is SEHNR and CDR2 FQNEAQ (reference sequence). With V trimmed by 7 bases and J by 4 bases, 8 bases remained unmatched. The CDR3 extends over 14 amino acids. The CDR3 loop reads CASTLWTGSETQYF. The CDR3 region has the DNA TGTGCCAGCACCCTTTGGACAGGGTCAGAGACCCAGTACTTC. Full variable domain (missing parts from reference TRBV7-9 and TRBJ2-5): DTGVSQNPRHKITKRGQNVTFRCDPISEHNRLYWYRQTLGQGPEFLTYFQNEAQLEKSRLLSDRFSAERPKGSFSTLEIQRTEQGDSAMYLCASTLWTGSETQYFGPGTRLLVL.